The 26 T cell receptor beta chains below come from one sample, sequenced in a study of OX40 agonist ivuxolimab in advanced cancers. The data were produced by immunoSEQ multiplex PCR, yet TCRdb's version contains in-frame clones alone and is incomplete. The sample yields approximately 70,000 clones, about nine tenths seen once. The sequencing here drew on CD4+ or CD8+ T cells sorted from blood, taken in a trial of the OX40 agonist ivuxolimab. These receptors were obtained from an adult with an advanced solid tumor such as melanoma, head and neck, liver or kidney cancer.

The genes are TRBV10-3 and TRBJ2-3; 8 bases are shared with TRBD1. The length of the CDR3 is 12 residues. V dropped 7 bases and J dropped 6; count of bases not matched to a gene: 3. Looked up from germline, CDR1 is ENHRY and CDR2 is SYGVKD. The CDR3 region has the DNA TGTGCCATCACAGGGGGCGCGGATACGCAGTATTTT. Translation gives CAITGGADTQYF.

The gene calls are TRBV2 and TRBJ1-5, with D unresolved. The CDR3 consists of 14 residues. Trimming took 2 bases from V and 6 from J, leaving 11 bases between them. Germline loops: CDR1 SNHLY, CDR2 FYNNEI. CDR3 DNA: TGTGCCAGCAGTGAATTGGCTTCAGGTCAGCCCCAGCATTTT. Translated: CASSELASGQPQHF.

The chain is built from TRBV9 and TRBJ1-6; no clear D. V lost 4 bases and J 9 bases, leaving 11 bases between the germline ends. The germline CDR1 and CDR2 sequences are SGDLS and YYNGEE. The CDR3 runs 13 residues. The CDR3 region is CASSLGWASPLHF. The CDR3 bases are TGTGCCAGCAGCCTAGGTTGGGCTTCACCCCTCCACTTT.

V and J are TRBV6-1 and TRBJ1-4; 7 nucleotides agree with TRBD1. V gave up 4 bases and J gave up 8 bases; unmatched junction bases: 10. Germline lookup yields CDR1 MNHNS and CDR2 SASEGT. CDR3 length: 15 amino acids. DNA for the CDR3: TGTGCCAGCAGTGGGAGACAGGGTTCTTGGGAAAAACTGTTTTTT. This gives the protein CASSGRQGSWEKLFF.

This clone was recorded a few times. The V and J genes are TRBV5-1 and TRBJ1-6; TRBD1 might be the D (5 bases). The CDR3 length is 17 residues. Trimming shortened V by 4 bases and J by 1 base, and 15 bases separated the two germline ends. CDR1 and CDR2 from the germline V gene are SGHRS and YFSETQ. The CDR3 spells CASSREGRESYNSPLHF. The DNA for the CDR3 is TGCGCCAGCAGCCGGGAGGGCAGGGAGTCCTATAATTCACCCCTCCACTTT. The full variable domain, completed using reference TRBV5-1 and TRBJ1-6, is KAGVTQTPRYLIKTRGQQVTLSCSPISGHRSVSWYQQTPGQGLQFLFEYFSETQRNKGNFPGRFSGRQFSNSRSEMNVSTLELGDSALYLCASSREGRESYNSPLHFGNGTRLTVT.

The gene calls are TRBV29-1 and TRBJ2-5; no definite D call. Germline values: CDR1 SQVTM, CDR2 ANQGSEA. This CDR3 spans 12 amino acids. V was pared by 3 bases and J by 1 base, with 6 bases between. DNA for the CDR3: TGCAGCGTTGAGGAGACCCAAGAGACCCAGTACTTC. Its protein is CSVEETQETQYF.

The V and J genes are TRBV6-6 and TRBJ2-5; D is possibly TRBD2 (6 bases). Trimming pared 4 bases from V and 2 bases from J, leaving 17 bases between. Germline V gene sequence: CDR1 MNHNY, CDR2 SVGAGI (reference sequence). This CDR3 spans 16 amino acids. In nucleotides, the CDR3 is TGTGCCAGCAGTTTCGGACCCCTGGGGGGACAAGAGACCCAGTACTTC. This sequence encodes CASSFGPLGGQETQYF.

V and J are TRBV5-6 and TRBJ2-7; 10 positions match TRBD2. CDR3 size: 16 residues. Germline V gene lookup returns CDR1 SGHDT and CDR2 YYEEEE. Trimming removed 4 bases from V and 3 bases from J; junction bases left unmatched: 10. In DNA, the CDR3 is TGTGCCAGCAGCCCCCTTGGAGCGGGGGGGAACTACGAGCAGTACTTC. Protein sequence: CASSPLGAGGNYEQYF.

CDR3 in DNA: TGTGCCAGCAGTCTCCGGGGTAGCACAGATACGCAGTATTTT. Translating it yields CASSLRGSTDTQYF. The chain uses TRBV2 and TRBJ2-3, with D possibly being TRBD2 (5 bases). Between the trimmed V and J ends, which lost 5 bases and 0 bases, there was a span of 9 bases. The CDR3 totals 14 residues. CDR1 is SNHLY and CDR2 is FYNNEI in the germline V gene.

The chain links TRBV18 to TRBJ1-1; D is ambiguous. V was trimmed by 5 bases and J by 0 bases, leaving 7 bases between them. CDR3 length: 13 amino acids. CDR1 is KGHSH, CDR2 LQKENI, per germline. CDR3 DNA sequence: TGTGCCAGCTCATCGCAGATGAACACTGAAGCTTTCTTT. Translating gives CASSSQMNTEAFF.

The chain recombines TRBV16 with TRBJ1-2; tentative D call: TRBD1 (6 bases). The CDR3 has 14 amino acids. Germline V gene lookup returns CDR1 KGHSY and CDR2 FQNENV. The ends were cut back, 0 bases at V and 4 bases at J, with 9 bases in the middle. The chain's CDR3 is CASSQSDRGYGYTF. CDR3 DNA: TGTGCCAGCAGCCAATCGGACAGAGGCTATGGCTACACCTTC.

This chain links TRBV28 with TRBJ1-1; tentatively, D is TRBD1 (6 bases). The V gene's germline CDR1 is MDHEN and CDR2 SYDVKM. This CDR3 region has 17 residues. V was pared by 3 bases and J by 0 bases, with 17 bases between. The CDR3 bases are TGTGCCAGCAGTTTCCACAGAACGGGGGCTTTGAACACTGAAGCTTTCTTT. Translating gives CASSFHRTGALNTEAFF.

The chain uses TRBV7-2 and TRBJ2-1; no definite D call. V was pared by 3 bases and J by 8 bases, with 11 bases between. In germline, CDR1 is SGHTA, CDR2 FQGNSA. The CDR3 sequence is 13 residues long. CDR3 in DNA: TGTGCCAGCAGCTTGAGGCCGACGGATGAGCAGTTCTTC. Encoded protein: CASSLRPTDEQFF.

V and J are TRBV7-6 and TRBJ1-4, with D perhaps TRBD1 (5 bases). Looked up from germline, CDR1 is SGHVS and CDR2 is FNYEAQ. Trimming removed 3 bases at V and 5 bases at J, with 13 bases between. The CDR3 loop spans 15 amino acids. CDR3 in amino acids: CASSFRENENEKLFF. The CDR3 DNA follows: TGTGCCAGCAGCTTCAGGGAAAACGAGAATGAAAAACTGTTTTTT.

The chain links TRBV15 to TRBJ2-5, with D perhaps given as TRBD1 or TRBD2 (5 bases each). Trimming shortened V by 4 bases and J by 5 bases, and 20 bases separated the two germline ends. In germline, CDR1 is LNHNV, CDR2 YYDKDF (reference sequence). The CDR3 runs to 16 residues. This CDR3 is CATSTKGTVNRETQYF. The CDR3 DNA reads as TGTGCCACCAGCACCAAAGGGACCGTGAATCGGGAGACCCAGTACTTC.

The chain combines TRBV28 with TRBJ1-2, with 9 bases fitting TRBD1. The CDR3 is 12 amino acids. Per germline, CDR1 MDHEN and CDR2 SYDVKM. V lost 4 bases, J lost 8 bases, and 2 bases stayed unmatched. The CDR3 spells CASSWGQGGYTF. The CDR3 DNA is TGTGCCAGCAGTTGGGGACAGGGAGGCTACACCTTC.

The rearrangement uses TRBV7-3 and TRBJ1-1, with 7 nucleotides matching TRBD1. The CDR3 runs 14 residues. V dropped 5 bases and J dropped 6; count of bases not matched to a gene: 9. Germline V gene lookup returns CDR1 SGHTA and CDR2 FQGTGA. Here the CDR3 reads CASSETGIGSEAFF. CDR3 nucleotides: TGTGCCAGCAGCGAGACAGGGATAGGCTCTGAAGCTTTCTTT.

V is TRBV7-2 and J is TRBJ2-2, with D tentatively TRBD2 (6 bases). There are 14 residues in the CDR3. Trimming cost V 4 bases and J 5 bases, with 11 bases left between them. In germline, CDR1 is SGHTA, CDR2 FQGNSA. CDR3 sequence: CASSSGLQTGELFF. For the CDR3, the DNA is TGTGCCAGCAGCTCGGGACTTCAAACCGGGGAGCTGTTTTTT.

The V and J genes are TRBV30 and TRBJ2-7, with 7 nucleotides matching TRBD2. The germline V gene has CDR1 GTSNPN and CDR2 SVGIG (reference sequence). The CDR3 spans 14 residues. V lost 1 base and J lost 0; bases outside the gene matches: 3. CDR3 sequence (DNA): TGTGCCTGGAGTGGGGGGGGGAGCTCCTACGAGCAGTACTTC. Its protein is CAWSGGGSSYEQYF.

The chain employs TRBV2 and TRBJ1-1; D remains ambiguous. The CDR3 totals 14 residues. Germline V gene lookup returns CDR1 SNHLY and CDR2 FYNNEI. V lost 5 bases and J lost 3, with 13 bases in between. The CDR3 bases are TGTGCCAGCAGTCGAGAAACGGACTACACTGAAGCTTTCTTT. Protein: CASSRETDYTEAFF.

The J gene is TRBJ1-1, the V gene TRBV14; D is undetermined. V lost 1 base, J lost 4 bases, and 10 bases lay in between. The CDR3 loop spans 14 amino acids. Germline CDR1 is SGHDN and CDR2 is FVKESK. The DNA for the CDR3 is TGTGCCAGCAGCCAAGTTGGCGGGGTCACTGAAGCTTTCTTT. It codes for CASSQVGGVTEAFF.

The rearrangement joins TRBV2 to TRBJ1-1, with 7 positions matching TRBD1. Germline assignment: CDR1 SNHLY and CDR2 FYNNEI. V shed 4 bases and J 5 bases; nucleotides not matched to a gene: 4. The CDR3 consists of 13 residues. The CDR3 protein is CASSGQGLTEAFF. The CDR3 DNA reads TGTGCCAGCAGTGGACAGGGATTGACTGAAGCTTTCTTT.

The CDR3 DNA follows: TGTGCCAGCAGTGAGAGGGGAAGGTCTGAAGCTTTCTTT. Protein: CASSERGRSEAFF. The chain carries TRBV2 and TRBJ1-1, with TRBD1 as a possible D gene (5 bases). The germline CDR1 and CDR2 sequences are SNHLY and FYNNEI. The V and J ends lost 3 bases and 6 bases respectively, with 11 bases between them. This CDR3 spans 13 amino acids.

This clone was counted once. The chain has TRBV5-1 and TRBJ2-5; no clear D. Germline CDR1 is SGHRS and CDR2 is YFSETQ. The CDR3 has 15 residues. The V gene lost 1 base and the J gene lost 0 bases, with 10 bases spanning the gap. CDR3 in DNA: TGCGCCAGCAGCTTGTCCGGTTGGTACCAAGAGACCCAGTACTTC. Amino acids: CASSLSGWYQETQYF.

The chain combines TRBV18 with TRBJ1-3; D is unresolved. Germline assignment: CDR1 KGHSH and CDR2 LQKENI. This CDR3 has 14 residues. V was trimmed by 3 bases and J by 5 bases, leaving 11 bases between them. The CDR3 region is CASSPPQHRNTIYF. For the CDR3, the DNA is TGTGCCAGCTCACCCCCACAACACCGAAACACCATATATTTT.

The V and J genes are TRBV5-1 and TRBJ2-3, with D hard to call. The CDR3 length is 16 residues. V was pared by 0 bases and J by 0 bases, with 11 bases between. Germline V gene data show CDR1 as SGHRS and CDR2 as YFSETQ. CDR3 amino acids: CASSLGNTPSTDTQYF. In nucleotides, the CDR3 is TGCGCCAGCAGCTTGGGAAATACACCTAGCACAGATACGCAGTATTTT. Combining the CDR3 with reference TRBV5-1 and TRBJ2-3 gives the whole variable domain KAGVTQTPRYLIKTRGQQVTLSCSPISGHRSVSWYQQTPGQGLQFLFEYFSETQRNKGNFPGRFSGRQFSNSRSEMNVSTLELGDSALYLCASSLGNTPSTDTQYFGPGTRLTVL.